These 22 T cell receptor beta chains were all obtained from the same sample, sequenced in a study of response to subunit inactivated influenza vaccine. TCRdb redid the calling of the RT-PCR reads with MiXCR, one entry per CDR3 protein. The repertoire holds about 620,000 distinct CDR3 sequences, with approximately 12% as singletons. Specimen: PBMCs from blood, collected on the day of vaccination. All receptors come from a man aged 50 to 59 who received an inactivated influenza vaccine.

In its sample, this clonotype was seen a few times. This sequence joins TRBV25-1 and TRBJ2-5, with TRBD1 identical over 7 bases. This CDR3 contains 16 residues. The germline gives CDR1 MGHDK, CDR2 SYGVNS. Trimming at V came to 2 bases and at J to 5 bases, leaving 11 bases not matched to a gene. CDR3: CASSEQDRAERETQYF. The CDR3 coding sequence is TGTGCCAGCAGTGAACAAGACAGGGCAGAACGGGAGACCCAGTACTTC.

The chain joins TRBV29-1 to TRBJ2-7; a weak D match, TRBD1 (8 bases). The V end lost 4 bases, the J end lost 3 bases, and 16 bases lay between the germline ends. This CDR3 is built from 14 residues. Germline CDR1 reads SQVTM; CDR2 reads ANQGSEA. CDR3 nucleotide sequence: TGCAGCGTTGGCCGGACAGGGAGGGACTACGAGCAGTACTTC. This encodes CSVGRTGRDYEQYF.

In this sample, this clonotype turned up a few times. The chain joins TRBV6-5 to TRBJ1-2, with 11 bases lining up with TRBD1. The CDR3 has 18 residues. Trimming at V came to 4 bases and at J to 4 bases, leaving 14 bases not matched to a gene. Germline V lookup: CDR1 MNHEY, CDR2 SVGAGI. The CDR3 sequence: CASSSPGDRGGSIYGYTF. As DNA, the CDR3 is TGTGCCAGCAGTTCCCCCGGGGACAGGGGGGGATCTATCTATGGCTACACCTTC.

This clonotype was counted only a few times. The chain combines TRBV20-1 with TRBJ2-2; TRBD2 matches 8 bases. The CDR3 spans 17 residues. Trimming removed 2 bases from V and 0 bases from J; junction bases left unmatched: 8. From germline, CDR1 is DFQATT and CDR2 SNEGSKA (reference sequence). The CDR3 DNA reads TGCAGTGCTAGACCCAGCGGGGGCCGGGCGAACACCGGGGAGCTGTTTTTT. Protein product: CSARPSGGRANTGELFF.

The genes are TRBV4-1 and TRBJ2-1; tentatively, D is TRBD2 (5 bases). The CDR3 runs to 14 residues. Trimming removed 3 bases at V and 4 bases at J, with 10 bases between. Germline V gene lookup returns CDR1 MGHRA and CDR2 YSYEKL. Here the CDR3 DNA reads TGCGCCAGCAGCCAGACTACAGCTTACAATGAGCAGTTCTTC. Translation gives CASSQTTAYNEQFF.

This clonotype was counted a few times. The V call is TRBV12-3 or TRBV12-4, the J call TRBJ2-7; D is unclear. This CDR3 has 13 amino acids. Trimming stripped 3 bases from V and 2 bases from J, with 8 bases between. CDR3 in DNA: TGTGCCAGCAGTTTTGGGTTCGCCTACGAGCAGTACTTC. Protein product: CASSFGFAYEQYF.

This chain links TRBV20-1 with TRBJ2-5; D is possibly TRBD1 or TRBD2 (5 bases each). The CDR3 runs 15 residues. With 6 bases removed from V and 2 bases from J, the gap between germline ends came to 19 bases. Germline V lookup: CDR1 DFQATT, CDR2 SNEGSKA (reference sequence). The CDR3 bases are TGCAGTGCCCCAGTACCGGGACGGGTACAAGAGACCCAGTACTTC. Residues: CSAPVPGRVQETQYF.

This clonotype has a handful of counts. This chain links TRBV7-2 with TRBJ2-1; TRBD2 is a possible D gene (5 bases). Trimming left V 6 bases short and J 6 bases short, with 15 bases between. In germline, CDR1 is SGHTA, CDR2 FQGNSA. The CDR3 length is 14 residues. CDR3 amino acids: CASSRELVFNEQFF. CDR3 in DNA: TGTGCCAGCAGTCGGGAACTAGTGTTCAATGAGCAGTTCTTC.

This clonotype has more than one count but fewer than ten. This chain connects TRBV18 to TRBJ1-1, with unresolved D. This CDR3 is built from 13 residues. Germline loops: CDR1 KGHSH, CDR2 LQKENI. Deletions cut 2 bases from V and 4 bases from J, with 8 bases between. The CDR3: CASSPKSVTEAFF. The DNA of the CDR3 is TGTGCCAGCTCACCAAAATCGGTCACTGAAGCTTTCTTT. The full variable domain, its missing parts supplied by reference TRBV18 and TRBJ1-1, is NAGVMQNPRHLVRRRGQEARLRCSPMKGHSHVYWYRQLPEEGLKFMVYLQKENIIDESGMPKERFSAEFPKEGPSILRIQQVVRGDSAAYFCASSPKSVTEAFFGQGTRLTVV.

This clonotype was detected a few times. The chain joins TRBV20-1 to TRBJ2-2; D gene ambiguous. CDR3 length equals 14 residues. The ends were cut back, 0 bases at V and 6 bases at J, with 11 bases in the middle. Per the germline V gene, CDR1 is DFQATT and CDR2 is SNEGSKA (reference sequence). The CDR3 DNA sequence: TGCAGTGCTAGAGATCCGGCCGGGCCCGGGGAGCTGTTTTTT. Translating it yields CSARDPAGPGELFF.

CDR3 loop: CASSRTVGEAFF. The CDR3 nucleotides are TGTGCCAGCAGTAGGACGGTAGGTGAAGCTTTCTTT. This chain joins TRBV12-3 or TRBV12-4 and TRBJ1-1; no clear D gene. The V and J ends lost 5 bases and 7 bases respectively, with 11 bases between them. CDR3 length: 12 amino acids.

This chain uses TRBV23-1 with TRBJ2-1; D unclear. TRBV23-1 is known as an ORF, though its function is uncertain. The CDR3 covers 13 residues. V dropped 2 bases and J dropped 6 bases, with 8 bases sitting between them. CDR3 residues: CASSQGPPNEQFF. CDR3 coding DNA: TGCGCCAGCAGTCAAGGCCCCCCCAATGAGCAGTTCTTC.

This chain uses TRBV18 with TRBJ1-6; TRBD1 matches 9 bases. The germline CDR1 and CDR2 sequences are KGHSH and LQKENI. The CDR3 spans 16 residues. J lost 5 bases, V lost 6 bases, and 8 bases had no gene match. The CDR3 loop reads CASSPGTGSNNSPLHF. The CDR3 bases are TGTGCCAGCTCTCCCGGGACAGGGTCAAATAATTCACCCCTCCACTTT. Combining the CDR3 with reference TRBV18 and TRBJ1-6 gives the whole variable domain NAGVMQNPRHLVRRRGQEARLRCSPMKGHSHVYWYRQLPEEGLKFMVYLQKENIIDESGMPKERFSAEFPKEGPSILRIQQVVRGDSAAYFCASSPGTGSNNSPLHFGNGTRLTVT.

This clonotype was seen at least ten times. The chain combines TRBV24-1 with TRBJ2-1; TRBD2 matches 9 bases. Germline V gives CDR1 KGHDR, CDR2 SFDVKD. Germline trimming cut 4 bases from V and 5 bases from J; bases unmatched to any gene: 14. The CDR3 spans 18 residues. CDR3: CATSDALEAGGGHNEQFF. The CDR3 region has the DNA TGTGCCACCAGTGACGCCCTCGAGGCGGGGGGGGGCCACAATGAGCAGTTCTTC.

This clonotype has more than one count but fewer than ten. V and J are TRBV11-2 and TRBJ2-7; 13 nucleotides align to TRBD2. The CDR3 length is 18 residues. The germline V gene encodes CDR1 SGHAT and CDR2 FQNNGV. J gave up 2 bases and V 5 bases, and 12 bases lay outside the gene matches. DNA for the CDR3: TGTGCCAGCAGCCCGATATATCGACTAGCGGGAGGTACCTACGAGCAGTACTTC. Residues: CASSPIYRLAGGTYEQYF.

V and J are TRBV7-2 and TRBJ2-5; D gene uncertain. Looked up from germline, CDR1 is SGHTA and CDR2 is FQGNSA. This CDR3 is 12 amino acids long. Trimming left V 3 bases short and J 5 bases short, with 7 bases between. The DNA for the CDR3 is TGTGCCAGCAGCTTTTCAAAGGAGACCCAGTACTTC. Its protein is CASSFSKETQYF.

This clonotype showed up many times. Germline and junction disagree at one end, which may indicate a read error. V gene TRBV5-1 combines with J gene TRBJ2-3; no clear D gene. The germline V gene encodes CDR1 SGHRS and CDR2 YFSETQ. The CDR3 sequence is 12 residues long. Here the CDR3 reads CASSPYGDTQYF. DNA of the CDR3: TGTGCCAGCAGCCCGTACGGAGATACGCAGTATTTT.

V is TRBV15 and J is TRBJ2-7, with 9 bases matching TRBD1. The length of the CDR3 is 13 residues. The V gene's germline CDR1 is LNHNV and CDR2 YYDKDF (reference sequence). Unmatched junction bases numbered 4, after V lost 5 bases and J lost 5 bases. DNA for the CDR3: TGTGCCACCAGCGGGACAGGGCCCCACGAGCAGTACTTC. Amino acids: CATSGTGPHEQYF.

A few counts support this clonotype. The chain has TRBV6-1 and TRBJ2-1; possible D gene TRBD2, 5 bases. The length of the CDR3 is 15 residues. Trimming took 6 bases from V and 4 from J, leaving 16 bases between them. The germline CDR1 and CDR2 sequences are MNHNS and SASEGT. The CDR3 spells CASSSVRALYNEQFF. The CDR3 DNA reads TGTGCCAGCAGCTCCGTGAGGGCGCTTTACAATGAGCAGTTCTTC.

The chain couples TRBV5-1 to TRBJ1-4; 11 positions agree with TRBD1. Trimming took 4 bases from V and 5 from J; bases not matched to a gene: 4. There are 15 residues in the CDR3. The germline CDR1 and CDR2 sequences are SGHRS and YFSETQ. CDR3 nucleotide sequence: TGCGCCAGCAGCCTGGGGACAGGGGGAAATGAAAAACTGTTTTTT. Amino acid sequence: CASSLGTGGNEKLFF.

V usage is TRBV4-1 and J usage is TRBJ2-7; 9 bases line up with TRBD2. The germline gives CDR1 MGHRA, CDR2 YSYEKL. This CDR3 is built from 17 residues. Unmatched junction bases numbered 8, after V lost 0 bases and J lost 2 bases. CDR3: CASSQDRQTSGTYEQYF. In DNA form, the CDR3 reads TGCGCCAGCAGCCAAGATCGGCAGACTAGCGGTACCTACGAGCAGTACTTC.

This clonotype came up many times. The chain recombines TRBV6-1 with TRBJ1-6; 9 positions agree with TRBD1. From germline, CDR1 is MNHNS and CDR2 SASEGT. This CDR3 region has 18 residues. With V trimmed by 6 bases and J by 6 bases, 15 bases remained unmatched. The CDR3 DNA reads TGTGCCAGCAGCTCCTATTTGACAGGGGGGGCGATTAATTCACCCCTCCACTTT. Encoded protein: CASSSYLTGGAINSPLHF.